The present entry profiles one T cell receptor (beta chain) with its context. The entry originates in a study of blood T cell repertoires in COVID-19. About the study: The origin of the acute and convalescent COVID-19 samples was the United States, Italy and Spain.

Original handling: Cell counts per sample came from amplifying reference gene primers. Generated by immunoSEQ multiplex PCR, the TCRdb table keeps only in-frame clones and is missing some. V and J calls and clone size are given by that table; D and trimming were obtained from the DNA. Among under 450,000 clones, roughly 88% were seen once, and the ten largest hold over 10%. Seattle patients were enrolled during active infection and followed longitudinally. The CDR3 is 15 amino acids. Germline values: CDR1 LNHDA, CDR2 SQIVND (reference sequence). Trimming cost V 2 bases and J 11 bases; bases outside gene matches: 12.

V gene TRBV19 combines with J gene TRBJ1-1, with 9 bases aligning to TRBD1. The source is a woman aged 45-60 years with COVID-19, enrolled during active disease. Sequences were obtained from peripheral blood. The CDR3 spells CASSIRTGEVSRAFF. In DNA form, the CDR3 reads TGTGCCAGTAGTATACGGACAGGGGAAGTCTCGCGCGCTTTCTTT.